The clone carrying this T cell receptor beta chain has ten or more counts. The entry originates in a study of T cells of healthy individuals. The CDR3 loop spans 16 amino acids. V lost 5 bases and J lost 7; bases outside the gene matches: 9. Per germline, CDR1 SGHTA and CDR2 FQGTGA. TCRdb processed the 5' RACE reads anew with MiXCR; each CDR3 protein has one entry. The sample contains some 85,000 distinct CDR3 sequences, around 5.1% of which appear only once. This clonotype originated in a female donor in good health. The chain couples TRBV7-3 to TRBJ2-1; 12 nucleotides agree with TRBD2. This chain's CDR3 is CASSHSPLAGGNEQFF. Written as DNA, the CDR3 is TGTGCCAGCAGCCATTCCCCTCTAGCGGGAGGGAATGAGCAGTTCTTC.